This T cell receptor beta chain derives from a study of beta chain features in type 1 diabetes. General study results and limits: Researchers report that Type 1 diabetes patients had moderately but significantly shorter TCRB CDR3s across all four CD4+ subsets.

Expressed TCRB transcripts were sequenced because the isolated RNA had all been reverse transcribed beforehand. Libraries were prepared by immunoSEQ multiplex PCR; TCRdb keeps only in-frame clonotypes and omits some of them. Of 200,000 to 250,000 clones detected, approximately 15% appear once; the ten largest clones hold about 0.019%. The germline gives CDR1 MNHNS, CDR2 SASEGT. This CDR3 spans 14 amino acids. Trimming cost V 6 bases and J 6 bases, with 18 bases left between them. Notes on this clone: Antigen: not known.

The sample was naive CD4+ T cells from blood. The chain couples TRBV6-1 to TRBJ2-7, with D possibly TRBD1 on 6 matching bases. This receptor was obtained from a man under 40 with type 1 diabetes. For the CDR3, the DNA is TGTGCCAGCAGCCTTCAGGGGCCCCCTCTCGAGCAGTACTTC. It specifies CASSLQGPPLEQYF.